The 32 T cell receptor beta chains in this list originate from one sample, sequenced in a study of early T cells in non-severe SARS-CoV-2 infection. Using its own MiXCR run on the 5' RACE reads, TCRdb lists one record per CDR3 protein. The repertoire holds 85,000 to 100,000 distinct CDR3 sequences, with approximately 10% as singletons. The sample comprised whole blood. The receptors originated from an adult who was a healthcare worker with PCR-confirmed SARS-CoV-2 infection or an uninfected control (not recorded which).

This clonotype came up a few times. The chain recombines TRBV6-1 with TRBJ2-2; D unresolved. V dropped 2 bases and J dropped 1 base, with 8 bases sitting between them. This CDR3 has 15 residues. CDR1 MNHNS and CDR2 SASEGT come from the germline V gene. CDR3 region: CASSEIRKNTGELFF. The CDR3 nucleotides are TGTGCCAGCAGTGAAATCAGGAAGAACACCGGGGAGCTGTTTTTT.

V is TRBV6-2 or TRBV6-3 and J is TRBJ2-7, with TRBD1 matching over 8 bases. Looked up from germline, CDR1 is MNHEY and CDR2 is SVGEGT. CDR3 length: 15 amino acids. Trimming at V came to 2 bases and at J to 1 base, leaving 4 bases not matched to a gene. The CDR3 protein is CASSYGGTGSYEQYF. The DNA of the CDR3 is TGTGCCAGCAGTTACGGTGGGACAGGATCCTACGAGCAGTACTTC.

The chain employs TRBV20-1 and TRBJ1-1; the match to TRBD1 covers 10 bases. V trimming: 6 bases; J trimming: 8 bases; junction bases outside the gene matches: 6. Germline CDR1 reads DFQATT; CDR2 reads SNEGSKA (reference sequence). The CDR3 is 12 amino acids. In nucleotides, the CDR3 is TGCAGTGCGCCTGACAGGGGGCACGAAGCTTTCTTT. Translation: CSAPDRGHEAFF.

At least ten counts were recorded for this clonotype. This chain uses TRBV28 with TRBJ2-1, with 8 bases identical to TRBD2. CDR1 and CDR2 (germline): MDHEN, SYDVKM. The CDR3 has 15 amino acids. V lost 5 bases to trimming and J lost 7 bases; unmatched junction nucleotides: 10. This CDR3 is CASSPSGSSRNEQFF. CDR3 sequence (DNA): TGTGCCAGCAGTCCGAGCGGGAGCAGTAGAAATGAGCAGTTCTTC.

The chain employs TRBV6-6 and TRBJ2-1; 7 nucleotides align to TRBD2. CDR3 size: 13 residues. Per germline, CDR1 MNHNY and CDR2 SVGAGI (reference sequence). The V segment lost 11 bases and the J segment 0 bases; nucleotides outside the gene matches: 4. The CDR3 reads CASGGSSYNEQFF. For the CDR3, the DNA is TGTGCCTCCGGCGGGAGCTCCTACAATGAGCAGTTCTTC.

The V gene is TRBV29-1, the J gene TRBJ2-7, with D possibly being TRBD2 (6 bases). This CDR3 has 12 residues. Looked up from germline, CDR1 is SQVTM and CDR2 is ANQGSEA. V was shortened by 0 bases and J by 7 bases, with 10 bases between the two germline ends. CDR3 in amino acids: CSVEDRAGEQYF. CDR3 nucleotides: TGCAGCGTTGAAGATCGGGCGGGGGAGCAGTACTTC.

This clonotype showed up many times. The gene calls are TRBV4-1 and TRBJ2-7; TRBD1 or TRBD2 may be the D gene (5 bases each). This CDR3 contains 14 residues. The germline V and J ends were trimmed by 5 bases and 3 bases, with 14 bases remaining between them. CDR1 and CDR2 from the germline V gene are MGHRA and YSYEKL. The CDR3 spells CASSKDGDVYEQYF. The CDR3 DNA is TGCGCCAGCAGCAAGGACGGGGACGTCTACGAGCAGTACTTC.

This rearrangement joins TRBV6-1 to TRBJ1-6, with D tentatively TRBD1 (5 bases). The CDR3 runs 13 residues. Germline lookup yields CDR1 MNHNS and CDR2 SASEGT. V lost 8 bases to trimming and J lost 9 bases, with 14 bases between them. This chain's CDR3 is CASGTDPRSPLHF. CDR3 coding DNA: TGTGCCAGCGGGACGGACCCGCGTTCACCCCTCCACTTT.

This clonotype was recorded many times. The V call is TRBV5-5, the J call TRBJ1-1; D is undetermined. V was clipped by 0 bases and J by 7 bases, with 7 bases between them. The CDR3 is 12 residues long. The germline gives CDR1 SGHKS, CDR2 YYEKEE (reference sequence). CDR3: CASSLGGYEAFF. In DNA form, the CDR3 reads TGTGCCAGCAGCTTGGGCGGTTATGAAGCTTTCTTT.

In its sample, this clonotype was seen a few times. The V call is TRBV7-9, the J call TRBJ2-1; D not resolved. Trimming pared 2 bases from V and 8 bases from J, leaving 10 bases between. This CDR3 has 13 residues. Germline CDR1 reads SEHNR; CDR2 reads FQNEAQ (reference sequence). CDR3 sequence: CASSLRGNDEQFF. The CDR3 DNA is TGTGCCAGCAGCTTACGTGGGAACGATGAGCAGTTCTTC. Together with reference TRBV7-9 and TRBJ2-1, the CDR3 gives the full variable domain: DTGVSQNPRHKITKRGQNVTFRCDPISEHNRLYWYRQTLGQGPEFLTYFQNEAQLEKSRLLSDRFSAERPKGSFSTLEIQRTEQGDSAMYLCASSLRGNDEQFFGPGTRLTVL.

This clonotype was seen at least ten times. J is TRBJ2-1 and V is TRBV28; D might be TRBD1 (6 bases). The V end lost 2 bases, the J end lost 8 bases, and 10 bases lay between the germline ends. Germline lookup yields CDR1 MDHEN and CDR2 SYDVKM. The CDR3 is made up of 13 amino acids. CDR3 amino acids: CASSLTGMDEQFF. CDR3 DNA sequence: TGTGCCAGCAGTTTAACAGGGATGGATGAGCAGTTCTTC.

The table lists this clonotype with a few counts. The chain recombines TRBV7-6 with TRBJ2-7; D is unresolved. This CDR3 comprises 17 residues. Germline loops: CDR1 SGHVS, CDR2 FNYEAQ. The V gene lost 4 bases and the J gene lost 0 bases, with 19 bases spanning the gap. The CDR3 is CASSSPYAPTSSYEQYF. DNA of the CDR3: TGTGCCAGCAGCTCCCCGTACGCGCCGACCAGCTCCTACGAGCAGTACTTC. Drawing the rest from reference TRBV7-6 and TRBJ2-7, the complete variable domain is GAGVSQSPRYKVTKRGQDVALRCDPISGHVSLYWYRQALGQGPEFLTYFNYEAQQDKSGLPNDRFSAERPEGSISTLTIQRTEQRDSAMYRCASSSPYAPTSSYEQYFGPGTRLTVT.

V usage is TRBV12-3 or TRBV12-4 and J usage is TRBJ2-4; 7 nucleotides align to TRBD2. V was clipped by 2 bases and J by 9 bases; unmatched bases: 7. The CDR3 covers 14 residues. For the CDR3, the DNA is TGTGCCAGCAGTTTACGCGGGAGTAGGGCCATTCAGTACTTC. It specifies CASSLRGSRAIQYF.

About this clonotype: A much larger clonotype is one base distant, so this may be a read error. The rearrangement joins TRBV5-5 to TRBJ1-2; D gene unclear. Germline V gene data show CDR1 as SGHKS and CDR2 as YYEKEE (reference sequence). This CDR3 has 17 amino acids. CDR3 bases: TGTGCCAGCAGCAGAAACTTAATCGACAACCTAAGCTATGGCTACTCCTTC. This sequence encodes CASSRNLIDNLSYGYSF.

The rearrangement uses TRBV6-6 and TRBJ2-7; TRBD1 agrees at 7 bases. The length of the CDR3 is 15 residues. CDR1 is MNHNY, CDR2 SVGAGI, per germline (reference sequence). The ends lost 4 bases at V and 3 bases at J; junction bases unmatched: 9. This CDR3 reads CASSSTDRADYEQYF. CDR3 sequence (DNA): TGTGCCAGCAGTTCCACCGACAGGGCCGACTACGAGCAGTACTTC.

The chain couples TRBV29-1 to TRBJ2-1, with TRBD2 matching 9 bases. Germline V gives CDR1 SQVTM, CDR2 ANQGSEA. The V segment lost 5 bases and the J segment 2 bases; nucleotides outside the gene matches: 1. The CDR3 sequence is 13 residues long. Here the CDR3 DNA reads TGCAGCGTTAGCGGGAGGACCTACAATGAGCAGTTCTTC. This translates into CSVSGRTYNEQFF.

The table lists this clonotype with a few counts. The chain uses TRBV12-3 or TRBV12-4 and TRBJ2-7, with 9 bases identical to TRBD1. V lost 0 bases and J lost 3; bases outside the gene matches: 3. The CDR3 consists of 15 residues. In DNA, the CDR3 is TGTGCCAGCAGTTTAGCGACAGGGGGTAACTACGAGCAGTACTTC. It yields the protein CASSLATGGNYEQYF.

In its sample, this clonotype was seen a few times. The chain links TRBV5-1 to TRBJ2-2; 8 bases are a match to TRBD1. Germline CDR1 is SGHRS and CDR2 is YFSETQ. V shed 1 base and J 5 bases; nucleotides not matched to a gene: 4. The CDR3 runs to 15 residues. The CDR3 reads CASSLPRGQTGELFF. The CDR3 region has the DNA TGCGCCAGCAGCTTGCCCAGGGGGCAAACCGGGGAGCTGTTTTTT.

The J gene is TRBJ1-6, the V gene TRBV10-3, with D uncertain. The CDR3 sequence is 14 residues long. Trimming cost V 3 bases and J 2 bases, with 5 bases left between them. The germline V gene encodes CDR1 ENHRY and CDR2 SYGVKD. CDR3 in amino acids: CAISDKAYNSPLHF. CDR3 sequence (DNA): TGTGCCATCAGTGATAAGGCCTATAATTCACCCCTCCACTTT.

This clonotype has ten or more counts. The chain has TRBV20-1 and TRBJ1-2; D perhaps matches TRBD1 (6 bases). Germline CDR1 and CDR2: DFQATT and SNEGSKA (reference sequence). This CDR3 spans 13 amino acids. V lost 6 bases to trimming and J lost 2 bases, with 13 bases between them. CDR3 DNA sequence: TGCAGTGCCATGGACAGATTAAACTATGGCTACACCTTC. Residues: CSAMDRLNYGYTF.

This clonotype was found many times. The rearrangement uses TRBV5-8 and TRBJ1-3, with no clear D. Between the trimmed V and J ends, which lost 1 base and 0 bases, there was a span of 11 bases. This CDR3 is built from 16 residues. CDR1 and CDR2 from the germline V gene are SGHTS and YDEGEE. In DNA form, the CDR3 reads TGTGCCAGCAGCTTGCTCAGAAAATACTCTGGAAACACCATATATTTT. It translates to CASSLLRKYSGNTIYF.

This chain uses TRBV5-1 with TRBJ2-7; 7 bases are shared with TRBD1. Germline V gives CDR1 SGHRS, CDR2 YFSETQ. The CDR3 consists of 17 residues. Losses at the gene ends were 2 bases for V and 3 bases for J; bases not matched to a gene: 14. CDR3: CASSFALGDRAIYEQYF. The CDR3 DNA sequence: TGCGCCAGCAGCTTCGCCCTCGGTGACAGGGCCATCTACGAGCAGTACTTC.

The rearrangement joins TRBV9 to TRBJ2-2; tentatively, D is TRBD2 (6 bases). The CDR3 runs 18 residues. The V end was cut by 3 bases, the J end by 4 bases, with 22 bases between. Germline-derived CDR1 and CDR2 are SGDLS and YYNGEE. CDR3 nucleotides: TGTGCCAGCAGCGAGAAGCAAGAGGCGGGGCGGTTCACCGGGGAGCTGTTTTTT. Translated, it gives CASSEKQEAGRFTGELFF.

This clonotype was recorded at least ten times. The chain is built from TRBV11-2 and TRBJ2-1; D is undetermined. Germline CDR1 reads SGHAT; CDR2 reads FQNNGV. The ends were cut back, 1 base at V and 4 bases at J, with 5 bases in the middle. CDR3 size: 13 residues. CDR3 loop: CASSLVQYNEQFF. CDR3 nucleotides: TGTGCCAGCAGCTTAGTCCAATACAATGAGCAGTTCTTC. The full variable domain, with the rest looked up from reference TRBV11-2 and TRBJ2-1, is EAGVAQSPRYKIIEKRQSVAFWCNPISGHATLYWYQQILGQGPKLLIQFQNNGVVDDSQLPKDRFSAERLKGVDSTLKIQPAKLEDSAVYLCASSLVQYNEQFFGPGTRLTVL.

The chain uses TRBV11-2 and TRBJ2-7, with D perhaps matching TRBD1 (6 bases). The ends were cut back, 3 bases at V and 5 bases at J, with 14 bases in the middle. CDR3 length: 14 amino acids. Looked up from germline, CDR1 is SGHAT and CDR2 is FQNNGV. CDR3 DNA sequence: TGTGCCAGCAGCTTCGAGCAGGGGCCCCACGAGCAGTACTTC. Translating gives CASSFEQGPHEQYF.

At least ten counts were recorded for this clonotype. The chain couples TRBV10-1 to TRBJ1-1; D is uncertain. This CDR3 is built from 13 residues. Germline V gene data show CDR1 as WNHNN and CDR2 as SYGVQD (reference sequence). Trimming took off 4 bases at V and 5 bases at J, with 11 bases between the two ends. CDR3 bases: TGCGCCAGCAGTGCTGTCGAAGGGACTGAAGCTTTCTTT. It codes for CASSAVEGTEAFF.

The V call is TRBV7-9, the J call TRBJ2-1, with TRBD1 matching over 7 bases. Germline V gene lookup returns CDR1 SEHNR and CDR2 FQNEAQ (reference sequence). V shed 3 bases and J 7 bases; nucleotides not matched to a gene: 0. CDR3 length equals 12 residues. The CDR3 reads CASSLGQNEQFF. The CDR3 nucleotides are TGTGCCAGCAGCTTGGGACAGAATGAGCAGTTCTTC.

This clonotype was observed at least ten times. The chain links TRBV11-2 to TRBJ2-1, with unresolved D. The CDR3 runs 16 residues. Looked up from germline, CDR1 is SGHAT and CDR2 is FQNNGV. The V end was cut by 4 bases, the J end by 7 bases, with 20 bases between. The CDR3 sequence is CASSSVRGSSRNEQFF. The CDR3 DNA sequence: TGTGCCAGCAGCTCAGTCCGAGGCAGTTCGCGGAATGAGCAGTTCTTC.

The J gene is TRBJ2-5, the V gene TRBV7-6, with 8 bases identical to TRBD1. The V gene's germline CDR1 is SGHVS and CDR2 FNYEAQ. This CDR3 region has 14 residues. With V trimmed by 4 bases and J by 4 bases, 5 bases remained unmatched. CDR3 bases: TGTGCCAGCAGCTCCCTGACAGGGGTAGAGACCCAGTACTTC. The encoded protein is CASSSLTGVETQYF.

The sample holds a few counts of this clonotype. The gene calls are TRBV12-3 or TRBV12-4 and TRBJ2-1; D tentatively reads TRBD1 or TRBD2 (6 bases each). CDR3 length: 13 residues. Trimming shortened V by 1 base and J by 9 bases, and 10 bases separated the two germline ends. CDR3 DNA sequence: TGTGCCAGCAGTTTAGTGGGGGGCACTGAGCAGTTCTTC. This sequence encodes CASSLVGGTEQFF.

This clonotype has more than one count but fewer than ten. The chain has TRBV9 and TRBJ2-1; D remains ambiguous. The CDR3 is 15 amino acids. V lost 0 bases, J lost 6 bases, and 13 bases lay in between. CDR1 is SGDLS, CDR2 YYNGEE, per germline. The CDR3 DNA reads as TGTGCCAGCAGCGTAGACATCGATCCCTTCAATGAGCAGTTCTTC. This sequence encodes CASSVDIDPFNEQFF.

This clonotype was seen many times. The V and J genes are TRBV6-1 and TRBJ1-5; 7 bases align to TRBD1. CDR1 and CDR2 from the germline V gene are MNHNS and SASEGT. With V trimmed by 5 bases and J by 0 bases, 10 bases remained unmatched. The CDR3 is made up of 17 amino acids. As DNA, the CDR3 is TGTGCCAGCAGTCTACTGGGACAGTTAAATAGCAATCAGCCCCAGCATTTT. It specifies CASSLLGQLNSNQPQHF.